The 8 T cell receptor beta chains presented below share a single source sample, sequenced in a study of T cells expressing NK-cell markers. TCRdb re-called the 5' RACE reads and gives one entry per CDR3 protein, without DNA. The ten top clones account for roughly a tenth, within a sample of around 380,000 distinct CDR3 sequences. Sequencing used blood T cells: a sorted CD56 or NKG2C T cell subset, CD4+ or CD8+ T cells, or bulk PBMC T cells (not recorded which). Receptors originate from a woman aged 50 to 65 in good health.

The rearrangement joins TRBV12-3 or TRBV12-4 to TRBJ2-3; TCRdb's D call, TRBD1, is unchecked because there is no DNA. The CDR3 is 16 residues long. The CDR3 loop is CASSPGGDRVPDTQYF.

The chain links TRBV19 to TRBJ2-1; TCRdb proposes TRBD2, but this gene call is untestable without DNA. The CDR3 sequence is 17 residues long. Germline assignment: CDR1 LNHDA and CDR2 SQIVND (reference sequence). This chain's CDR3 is CASSTGLAGGPRGEQFF.

CDR3 amino acids: CASSFPGTSRTGELFF. This rearrangement joins TRBV12-3 or TRBV12-4 to TRBJ2-2; lacking DNA, the TRBD2 call made by TCRdb goes unchecked. The length of the CDR3 is 16 residues.

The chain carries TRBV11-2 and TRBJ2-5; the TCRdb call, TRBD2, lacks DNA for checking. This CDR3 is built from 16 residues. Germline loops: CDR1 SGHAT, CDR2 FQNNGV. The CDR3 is CASSQRRREVQETQYF.

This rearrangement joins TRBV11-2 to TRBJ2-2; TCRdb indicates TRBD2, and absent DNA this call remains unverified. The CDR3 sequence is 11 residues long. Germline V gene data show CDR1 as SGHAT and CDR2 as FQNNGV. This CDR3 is CASRGLGELFF.

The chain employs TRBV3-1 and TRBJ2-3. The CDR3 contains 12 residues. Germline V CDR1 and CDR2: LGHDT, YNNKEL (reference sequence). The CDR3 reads CACRGSPDTQYF.

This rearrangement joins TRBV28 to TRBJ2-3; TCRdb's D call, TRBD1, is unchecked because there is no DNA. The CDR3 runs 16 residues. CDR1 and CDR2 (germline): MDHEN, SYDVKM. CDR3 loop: CASSPYQGPNTDTQYF.

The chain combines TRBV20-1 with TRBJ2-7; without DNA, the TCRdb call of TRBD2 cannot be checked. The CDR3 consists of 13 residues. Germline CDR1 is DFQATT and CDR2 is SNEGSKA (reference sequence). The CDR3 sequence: CSAGTSDPYEQYF.